The source of this T cell receptor (beta chain) is a study of shared clonotypes between healthy human individuals. Background on the study: Three plates each covered CD4 naive and memory; CD8 naive two, CD8 memory one.

With regard to this clone: The antigen remains undetermined.

Study observations and caveats: Relative to memory subsets, naive subsets generally showed larger estimated richness. The study drew on few donors, limiting represented genetic and exposure-history diversity.

Over several immunoSEQ plates, each subset's genomic DNA was distributed in even portions. Repertoires were generated with immunoSEQ multiplex PCR, while TCRdb's copy carries only in-frame clones and drops some. Counted here are millions of clones, roughly 95% occurring once; the ten biggest clones make up 0.13%. The sample comprised naive CD4+ T cells sorted from blood. Noted subset: CD45RA+ positively selected. This sequence was found in a man aged 18 to 35 in good health.

As DNA, the CDR3 is TGTGCCAGCAGGAGGGACACGGGACAGAGCTCCTACGAGCAGTACTTC. Translated, it gives CASRRDTGQSSYEQYF. The genes are TRBV2 and TRBJ2-7; 7 nucleotides match TRBD1. Per the germline V gene, CDR1 is SNHLY and CDR2 is FYNNEI. The CDR3 has 16 amino acids. Trimming took 6 bases from V and 0 from J; bases not matched to a gene: 11.